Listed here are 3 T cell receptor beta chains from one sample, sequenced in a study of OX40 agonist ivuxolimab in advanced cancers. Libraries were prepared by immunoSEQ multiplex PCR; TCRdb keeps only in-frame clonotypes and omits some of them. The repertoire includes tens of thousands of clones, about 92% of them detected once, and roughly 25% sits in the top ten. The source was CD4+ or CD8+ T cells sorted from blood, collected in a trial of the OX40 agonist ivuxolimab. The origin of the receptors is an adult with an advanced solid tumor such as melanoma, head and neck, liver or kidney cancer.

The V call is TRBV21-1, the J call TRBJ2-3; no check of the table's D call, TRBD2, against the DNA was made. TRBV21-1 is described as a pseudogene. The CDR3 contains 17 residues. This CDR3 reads CASSKTALAGGTDTQYF. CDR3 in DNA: TGTGCCAGCAGCAAAACCGCGCTAGCGGGAGGAACAGATACGCAGTATTTT.

The CDR3 loop is CASSLAGLAGATDTQYF. CDR3 coding DNA: TGTGCCAGCAGCTTAGCCGGACTAGCGGGAGCCACAGATACGCAGTATTTT. The chain links TRBV7-8 to TRBJ2-3; 13 nucleotides line up with TRBD2. Germline CDR1 is SGHVS and CDR2 is FQNEAQ. V shed 0 bases, J shed 2 bases, and the junction held 2 bases outside the gene matches. CDR3 length: 17 residues.

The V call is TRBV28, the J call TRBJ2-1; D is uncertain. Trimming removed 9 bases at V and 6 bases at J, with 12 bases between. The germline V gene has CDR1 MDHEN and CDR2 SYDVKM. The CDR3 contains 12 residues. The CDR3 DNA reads TGTGCCAGTCCGTCCCCTTTCAATGAGCAGTTCTTC. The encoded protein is CASPSPFNEQFF.